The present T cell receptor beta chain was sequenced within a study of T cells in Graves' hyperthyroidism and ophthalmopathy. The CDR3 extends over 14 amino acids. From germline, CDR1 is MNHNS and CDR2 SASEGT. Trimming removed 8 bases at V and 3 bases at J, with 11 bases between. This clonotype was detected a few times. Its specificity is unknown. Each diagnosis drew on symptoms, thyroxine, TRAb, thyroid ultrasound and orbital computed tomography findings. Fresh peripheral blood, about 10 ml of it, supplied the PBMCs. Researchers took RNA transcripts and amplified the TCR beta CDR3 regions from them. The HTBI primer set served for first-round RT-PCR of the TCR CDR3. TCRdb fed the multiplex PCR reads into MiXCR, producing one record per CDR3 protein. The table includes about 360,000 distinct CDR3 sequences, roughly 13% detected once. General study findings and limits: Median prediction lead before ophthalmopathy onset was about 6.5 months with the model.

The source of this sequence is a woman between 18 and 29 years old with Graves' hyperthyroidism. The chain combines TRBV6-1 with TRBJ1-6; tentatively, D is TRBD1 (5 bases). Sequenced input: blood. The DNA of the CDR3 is TGTGCCAGCCGTCTGGACAACTATAATTCACCCCTCCACTTT. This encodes CASRLDNYNSPLHF.